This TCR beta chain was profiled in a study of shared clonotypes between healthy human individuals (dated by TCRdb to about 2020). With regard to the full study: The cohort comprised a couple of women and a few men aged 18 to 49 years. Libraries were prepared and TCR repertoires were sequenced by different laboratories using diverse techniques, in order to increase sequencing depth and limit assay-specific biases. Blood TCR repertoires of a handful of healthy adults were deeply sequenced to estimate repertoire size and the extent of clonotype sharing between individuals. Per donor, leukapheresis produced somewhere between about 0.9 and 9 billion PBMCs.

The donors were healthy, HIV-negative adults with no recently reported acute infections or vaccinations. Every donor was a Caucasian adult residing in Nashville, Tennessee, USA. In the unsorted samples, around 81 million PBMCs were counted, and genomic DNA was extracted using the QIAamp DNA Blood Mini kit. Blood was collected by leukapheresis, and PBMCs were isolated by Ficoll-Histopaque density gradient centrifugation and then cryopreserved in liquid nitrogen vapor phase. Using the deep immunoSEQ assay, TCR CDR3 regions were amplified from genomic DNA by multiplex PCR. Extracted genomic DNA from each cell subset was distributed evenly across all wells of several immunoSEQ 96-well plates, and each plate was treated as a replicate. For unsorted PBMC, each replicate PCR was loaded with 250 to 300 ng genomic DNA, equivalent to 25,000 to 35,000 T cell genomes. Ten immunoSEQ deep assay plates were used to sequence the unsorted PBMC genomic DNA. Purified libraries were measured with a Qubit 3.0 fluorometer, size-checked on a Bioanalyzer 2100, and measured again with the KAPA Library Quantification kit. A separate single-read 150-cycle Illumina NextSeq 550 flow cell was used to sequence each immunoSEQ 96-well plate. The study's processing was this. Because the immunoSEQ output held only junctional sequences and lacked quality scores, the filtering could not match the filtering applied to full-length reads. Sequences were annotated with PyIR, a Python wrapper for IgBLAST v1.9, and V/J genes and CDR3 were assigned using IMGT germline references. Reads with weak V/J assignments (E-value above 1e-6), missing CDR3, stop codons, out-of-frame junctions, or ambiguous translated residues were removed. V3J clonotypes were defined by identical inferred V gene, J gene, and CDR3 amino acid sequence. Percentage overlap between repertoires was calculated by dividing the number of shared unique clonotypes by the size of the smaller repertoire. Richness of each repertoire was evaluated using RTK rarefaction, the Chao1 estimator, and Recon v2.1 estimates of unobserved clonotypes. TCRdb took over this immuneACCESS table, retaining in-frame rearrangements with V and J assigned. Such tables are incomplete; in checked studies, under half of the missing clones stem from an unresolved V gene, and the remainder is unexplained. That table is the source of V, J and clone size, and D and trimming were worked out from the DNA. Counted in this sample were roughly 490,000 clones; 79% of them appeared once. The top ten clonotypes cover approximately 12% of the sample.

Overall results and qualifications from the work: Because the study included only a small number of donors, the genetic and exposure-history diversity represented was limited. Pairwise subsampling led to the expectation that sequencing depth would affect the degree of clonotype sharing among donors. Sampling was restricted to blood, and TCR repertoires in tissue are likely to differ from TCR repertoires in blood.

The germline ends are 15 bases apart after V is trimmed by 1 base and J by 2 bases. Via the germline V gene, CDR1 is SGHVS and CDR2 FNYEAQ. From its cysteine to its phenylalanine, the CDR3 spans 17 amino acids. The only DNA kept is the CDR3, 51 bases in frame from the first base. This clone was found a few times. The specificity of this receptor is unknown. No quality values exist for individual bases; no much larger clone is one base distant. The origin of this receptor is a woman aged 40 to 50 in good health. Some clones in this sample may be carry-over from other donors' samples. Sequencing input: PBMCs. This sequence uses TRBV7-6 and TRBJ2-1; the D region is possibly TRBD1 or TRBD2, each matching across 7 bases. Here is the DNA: TGTGCCAGCAGCTTAGAAGTGGGAGGGGGCACCTACAATGAGCAGTTCTTC. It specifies CASSLEVGGGTYNEQFF.